Presented here are 19 T cell receptor beta chains from one specimen sequenced in a study of blood T cell repertoires in COVID-19. Profiled with immunoSEQ multiplex PCR; TCRdb holds only in-frame clones, not every one. The sample holds 25,000 to 30,000 clones, roughly nine tenths seen once. The source material was peripheral blood. These receptors all come from a man aged 45-65 years with active COVID-19.

This chain links TRBV7-5 with TRBJ2-7; the table's D call, TRBD2, has no DNA check behind it. TRBV7-5 is assigned pseudogene status. This CDR3 spans 19 amino acids. In DNA form, the CDR3 reads TGTGTCAGAAGCCAACATGTCGCTTGCTCTAGCGGAACCTCCTACGAGCAGTACTTC. Amino acid sequence: CVRSQHVACSSGTSYEQYF.

The genes are TRBV2 and TRBJ2-5; a possible D gene is TRBD1 (6 bases). The ends were cut back, 6 bases at V and 4 bases at J, with 9 bases in the middle. CDR1 is SNHLY, CDR2 FYNNEI, per germline. The CDR3 covers 12 residues. The CDR3: CASRRDIETQYF. CDR3 in DNA: TGTGCCAGCAGACGGGACATAGAGACCCAGTACTTC.

The chain joins TRBV11-3 to TRBJ2-7; TRBD2 matches at 10 bases. The CDR3 spans 15 residues. Germline V lookup: CDR1 SGHNT, CDR2 YENEEA. Unmatched junction bases numbered 7, after V lost 8 bases and J lost 0 bases. The CDR3 bases are TGTGCCAGCTCTCGGCTAGCGGGGGACTCCTACGAGCAGTACTTC. Protein: CASSRLAGDSYEQYF.

This chain joins TRBV5-5 and TRBJ1-1, with 8 bases fitting TRBD1. The ends lost 4 bases at V and 5 bases at J; junction bases unmatched: 7. Germline loops: CDR1 SGHKS, CDR2 YYEKEE (reference sequence). This CDR3 spans 14 amino acids. CDR3 in amino acids: CASSHTGGATEAFF. In DNA form, the CDR3 reads TGTGCCAGCAGCCATACAGGGGGGGCGACTGAAGCTTTCTTT.

The V call is TRBV9, the J call TRBJ2-1; TRBD2 is a possible D gene (6 bases). V was cut by 0 bases and J by 5 bases, with 9 bases left in between. This CDR3 is 14 amino acids long. Germline V gives CDR1 SGDLS, CDR2 YYNGEE. This CDR3 reads CASSVAGAHNEQFF. The CDR3 DNA is TGTGCCAGCAGCGTAGCGGGAGCACACAATGAGCAGTTCTTC.

J is TRBJ2-7 and V is TRBV5-8, with D possibly matching TRBD2 (6 bases). Germline values: CDR1 SGHTS, CDR2 YDEGEE. V was pared by 0 bases and J by 0 bases, with 13 bases between. The CDR3 length is 16 residues. CDR3: CASSLGFAGTSYEQYF. The CDR3 region has the DNA TGTGCCAGCAGCTTGGGGTTTGCGGGAACCTCCTACGAGCAGTACTTC. The variable domain in full, completed from reference TRBV5-8 and TRBJ2-7, reads EAGVTQSPTHLIKTRGQQATLRCSPISGHTSVYWYQQALGLGLQFLLWYDEGEERNRGNFPPRFSGRQFPNYSSELNVNALELEDSALYLCASSLGFAGTSYEQYFGPGTRLTVT.

The J gene is TRBJ2-2, the V gene TRBV19, with 8 bases fitting TRBD1. In germline, CDR1 is LNHDA, CDR2 SQIVND (reference sequence). Trimming at V came to 6 bases and at J to 7 bases, leaving 4 bases not matched to a gene. There are 13 residues in the CDR3. CDR3 sequence reads: CASSYRGDGELFF. CDR3 nucleotide sequence: TGTGCCAGTAGCTACAGGGGGGACGGGGAGCTGTTTTTT.

This clone was seen only a few times. The rearrangement uses TRBV7-8 and TRBJ1-3, with 10 nucleotides matching TRBD1. The CDR3 totals 16 residues. Germline V CDR1 and CDR2: SGHVS, FQNEAQ. V gave up 2 bases and J gave up 2 bases; unmatched junction bases: 3. This chain's CDR3 is CASSLPGTGAGNTIYF. The CDR3 DNA reads as TGTGCCAGCAGCTTACCCGGGACAGGGGCTGGAAACACCATATATTTT.

V is TRBV10-3 and J is TRBJ2-1, with D perhaps TRBD2 (6 bases). V lost 0 bases and J 0 bases, leaving 12 bases between the germline ends. This CDR3 has 17 residues. The germline gives CDR1 ENHRY, CDR2 SYGVKD. CDR3 amino acids: CAISESAVRDSYNEQFF. The CDR3 coding sequence is TGTGCCATCAGTGAGTCGGCGGTGCGGGACTCCTACAATGAGCAGTTCTTC.

The J gene is TRBJ1-1, the V gene TRBV2; D uncertain. The CDR3 loop spans 13 amino acids. CDR1 and CDR2 (germline): SNHLY, FYNNEI. The V gene lost 8 bases and the J gene lost 1 base, with 11 bases spanning the gap. This CDR3 reads CASASYRNTEAFF. In nucleotides, the CDR3 is TGTGCCAGCGCTTCGTACAGGAACACTGAAGCTTTCTTT.

The chain couples TRBV4-1 to TRBJ2-3, with 13 bases fitting TRBD2. The trim removed 4 bases at V and 3 bases at J, leaving 4 bases unmatched. The CDR3 covers 16 residues. Per the germline V gene, CDR1 is MGHRA and CDR2 is YSYEKL. CDR3 loop: CASSRSLAGGTDTQYF. The DNA for the CDR3 is TGCGCCAGCAGCCGTTCACTAGCGGGGGGGACAGATACGCAGTATTTT.

The V and J genes are TRBV18 and TRBJ2-1, with TRBD1 as a possible D gene (6 bases). This CDR3 contains 14 residues. Germline V lookup: CDR1 KGHSH, CDR2 LQKENI. The V and J ends lost 6 bases and 7 bases respectively, with 16 bases between them. CDR3 nucleotide sequence: TGTGCCAGCTCTTATCAGGGGATTTGGAATGAGCAGTTCTTC. Its translation is CASSYQGIWNEQFF.

The chain is built from TRBV28 and TRBJ1-5; D not resolved. The ends were cut back, 6 bases at V and 0 bases at J, with 9 bases in the middle. The CDR3 has 14 amino acids. Germline V gene lookup returns CDR1 MDHEN and CDR2 SYDVKM. The CDR3 region has the DNA TGTGCCAGCAGGCTCAGTTATAGCAATCAGCCCCAGCATTTT. Translated, it gives CASRLSYSNQPQHF.

This sequence joins TRBV5-1 and TRBJ2-6; TRBD1 matches 8 bases. Germline V gene data show CDR1 as SGHRS and CDR2 as YFSETQ. This CDR3 has 18 residues. The V segment lost 4 bases and the J segment 0 bases; nucleotides outside the gene matches: 9. CDR3: CASSPSGQVISGANVLTF. Written as DNA, the CDR3 is TGCGCCAGCAGCCCGTCGGGACAGGTAATCTCTGGGGCCAACGTCCTGACTTTC.

The V and J genes are TRBV10-3 and TRBJ2-2, with 12 nucleotides matching TRBD2. The CDR3 runs 17 residues. With 5 bases clipped from V and 2 bases from J, the junction kept 6 bases outside the gene matches. Germline assignment: CDR1 ENHRY and CDR2 SYGVKD. CDR3 amino acids: CAISTTSGRTNTGELFF. Here the CDR3 DNA reads TGTGCCATCAGTACAACTAGCGGGAGGACAAACACCGGGGAGCTGTTTTTT.

This sequence joins TRBV2 and TRBJ2-3; D call uncertain. Germline CDR1 is SNHLY and CDR2 is FYNNEI. The CDR3 consists of 12 residues. V lost 4 bases and J lost 6, with 8 bases in between. The CDR3 sequence is CASSGGADTQYF. The DNA of the CDR3 is TGTGCCAGCAGTGGCGGTGCGGATACGCAGTATTTT.

This chain uses TRBV5-4 with TRBJ1-1; possibly TRBD1 for D (6 bases). Deletions cut 4 bases from V and 1 base from J, with 11 bases between. The CDR3 covers 14 residues. The germline CDR1 and CDR2 sequences are SGHNT and YYREEE (reference sequence). The CDR3 DNA sequence: TGTGCCAGCAGCCCAACGACAGGGAACACTGAAGCTTTCTTT. This gives the protein CASSPTTGNTEAFF. Based on the CDR3 plus reference TRBV5-4 and TRBJ1-1, the full variable domain is ETGVTQSPTHLIKTRGQQVTLRCSSQSGHNTVSWYQQALGQGPQFIFQYYREEENGRGNFPPRFSGLQFPNYSSELNVNALELDDSALYLCASSPTTGNTEAFFGQGTRLTVV.

The genes are TRBV4-1 and TRBJ1-4; 12 nucleotides line up with TRBD1. The trim removed 2 bases at V and 5 bases at J, leaving 9 bases unmatched. CDR1 and CDR2 (germline): MGHRA, YSYEKL. CDR3 length: 18 residues. The CDR3 spells CASSQTPGQGARNEKLFF. The CDR3 coding sequence is TGCGCCAGCAGCCAAACGCCGGGACAGGGGGCGCGAAATGAAAAACTGTTTTTT.

J is TRBJ1-2 and V is TRBV14; D is perhaps TRBD1 (6 bases). The CDR3 contains 13 residues. Trimming pared 9 bases from V and 4 bases from J, leaving 15 bases between. Germline-derived CDR1 and CDR2 are SGHDN and FVKESK. This chain's CDR3 is CASRGPDSYGYTF. CDR3 nucleotide sequence: TGTGCCAGTCGGGGACCGGACAGCTATGGCTACACCTTC.